These 13 T cell receptor beta chains share one sample of origin, sequenced in a study of blood T cells in healthy people across ages. Using a J-beta primer mix together with a sample-barcoded 5' primer, a second PCR was run for 7 to 11 cycles. MiXCR, run by TCRdb on the 5' RACE reads, gives a single entry per CDR3 protein. The repertoire holds hundreds of thousands of distinct CDR3 sequences, with around 25% as singletons. The sample was also linked to a second study, of T cells of mothers and their children.

The sample was blood. The receptors were sampled from a boy between 10 and 17 years old in good health.

The V and J genes are TRBV20-1 and TRBJ2-5; 10 positions match TRBD2. J was trimmed by 5 bases and V by 5 bases; bases with no gene match: 5. This CDR3 is built from 13 residues. Germline assignment: CDR1 DFQATT and CDR2 SNEGSKA (reference sequence). The CDR3, as DNA: TGCAGTGCTTTACTAGCGGGGACGGAGACCCAGTACTTC. Protein sequence: CSALLAGTETQYF.

This clonotype was seen more than once but under ten times. CDR3 sequence: CASSLFGSNTEAFF. The CDR3 nucleotides are TGTGCCAGCAGTTTATTTGGCTCGAACACTGAAGCTTTCTTT. The chain carries TRBV28 and TRBJ1-1; D is unresolved. V lost 1 base and J 1 base, leaving 7 bases between the germline ends. Germline CDR1 MDHEN, CDR2 SYDVKM. The CDR3 has 14 residues.

The sample holds a few counts of this clonotype. V gene TRBV25-1 combines with J gene TRBJ2-7; 7 bases align to TRBD1. CDR1 is MGHDK, CDR2 SYGVNS, per germline. V shed 8 bases and J 3 bases; nucleotides not matched to a gene: 4. CDR3 length: 12 amino acids. Written as DNA, the CDR3 is TGTGCCAGCGGGGACAGTTACTACGAGCAGTACTTC. Amino acids: CASGDSYYEQYF.

CDR3 in amino acids: CASCPRGEGQETQYF. The CDR3 DNA reads TGTGCCAGCTGCCCCCGGGGTGAGGGACAAGAGACCCAGTACTTC. The chain carries TRBV7-2 and TRBJ2-5; D might be TRBD2 (5 bases). Per the germline V gene, CDR1 is SGHTA and CDR2 is FQGNSA. V lost 8 bases to trimming and J lost 2 bases, with 18 bases between them. There are 15 residues in the CDR3.

The J gene is TRBJ2-5, the V gene TRBV7-9; weak D call: TRBD1 (5 bases). V was cut by 5 bases and J by 1 base, with 20 bases left in between. Per the germline V gene, CDR1 is SEHNR and CDR2 is FQNEAQ (reference sequence). The CDR3 is made up of 17 amino acids. CDR3 nucleotide sequence: TGTGCCAGCAGCCCTCCCGTTTGGACACCTACCCAAGAGACCCAGTACTTC. It yields the protein CASSPPVWTPTQETQYF.

V and J are TRBV3-1 and TRBJ1-3; D uncertain. The CDR3 extends over 15 amino acids. The germline CDR1 and CDR2 sequences are LGHDT and YNNKEL (reference sequence). V was shortened by 0 bases and J by 2 bases, with 8 bases between the two germline ends. The CDR3 reads CASSQEFQTGNTIYF. DNA of the CDR3: TGTGCCAGCAGCCAAGAGTTCCAGACTGGAAACACCATATATTTT.

The table lists this clonotype with a few counts. The V gene is TRBV11-2, the J gene TRBJ2-5, with 8 bases matching TRBD2. The end of the DNA aligns better with TRBJ2-1, so the J call may be wrong. CDR1 SGHAT and CDR2 FQNNGV come from the germline V gene. The CDR3 sequence is 14 residues long. Written as DNA, the CDR3 is TGTGCCAGCAGCTTAGGTAGCGGGGACTATGAGCAGTTCTTC. Protein sequence: CASSLGSGDYEQFF.

This clonotype has a handful of counts. The V call is TRBV7-2, the J call TRBJ2-5; D may be TRBD1 (5 bases). This CDR3 is 16 amino acids long. V gave up 1 base and J gave up 2 bases, with 14 bases separating them. Germline V gene sequence: CDR1 SGHTA, CDR2 FQGNSA. The CDR3 sequence is CASSLVGQGSQETQYF. As DNA, the CDR3 is TGTGCCAGCAGCTTAGTGGGCCAGGGATCACAAGAGACCCAGTACTTC.

J is TRBJ2-5 and V is TRBV6-1; 9 bases map to TRBD1. V shed 11 bases and J 5 bases; nucleotides not matched to a gene: 15. This CDR3 is 15 amino acids long. Germline V gene data show CDR1 as MNHNS and CDR2 as SASEGT. Here the CDR3 DNA reads TGTGCCCTCGGCGCTGAGGGACAGGGTTGGGAGACCCAGTACTTC. The encoded protein is CALGAEGQGWETQYF.

V is TRBV12-3 or TRBV12-4 and J is TRBJ2-7, with TRBD1 identical over 9 bases. After removal of 4 bases from V and 6 bases from J, the junction contained 10 bases not matched to a gene. This CDR3 comprises 15 residues. The DNA for the CDR3 is TGTGCCAGCAGTTGGGGAGGGACAGGGATTTCCGAGCAGTACTTC. Its protein is CASSWGGTGISEQYF.

Concerning this clonotype itself: The conserved phenylalanine or tryptophan is not found at the CDR3 terminus, so this likely reflects a read error. The chain carries TRBV28 and TRBJ2-5, with 7 bases that match TRBD1. Judging by the DNA end, TRBJ2-7 fits better; the J call may be wrong. Germline CDR1 is MDHEN and CDR2 is SYDVKM. The CDR3 is 14 residues long. For the CDR3, the DNA is TGTGCCAGCAGTTCGGCCGACAGGGTTTACGAGCAGTACCTC. It codes for CASSSADRVYEQYL.

There are a few counts of this clonotype. The rearrangement joins TRBV12-3 or TRBV12-4 to TRBJ2-2, with unresolved D. Between the trimmed V and J ends, which lost 8 bases and 3 bases, there was a span of 10 bases. The CDR3 runs 13 residues. CDR3 sequence: CASRRGDTGELFF. The CDR3 DNA sequence: TGTGCCAGCCGTCGTGGGGACACCGGGGAGCTGTTTTTT.

In this sample, this clonotype turned up once. The gene calls are TRBV7-9 and TRBJ1-6; 8 positions match TRBD1. The junction had 5 bases not matched to a gene; V was cut back by 5 bases and J by 8 bases. The CDR3 spans 14 residues. Looked up from germline, CDR1 is SEHNR and CDR2 is FQNEAQ (reference sequence). The CDR3 DNA reads as TGTGCCAGCAGCCTCGGACAGGGCCATTCACCCCTCCACTTT. Translated, it gives CASSLGQGHSPLHF.